This TCR beta chain was identified during a study of cytomegalovirus exposure and HLA in healthy donors. Overall study results and limits: CMV serostatus alone was available as immune exposure information. Reported results showed that the classifier diagnosed cytomegalovirus status with high specificity and sensitivity.

Primers included in the PCR were 60 Vbeta and 13 Jbeta primers. Generated by immunoSEQ multiplex PCR, the TCRdb table keeps only in-frame clones and is missing some. This table holds some 180,000 clones, roughly 13% found once. Trimming pared 10 bases from V and 1 base from J, leaving 16 bases between. Germline V lookup: CDR1 LNHDA, CDR2 SQIVND (reference sequence). CDR3 length equals 14 residues. Nominally healthy donors provided the samples, though records likely missed some immune exposures. In the case of this clone: What it binds is unknown.

The material sequenced was PBMCs. The TCR was taken from a man aged 50-59 years in good health and CMV-seropositive. The rearrangement links TRBV19 to TRBJ1-1; D remains unclear. The CDR3 loop is CATSRREGNTEAFF. CDR3 DNA sequence: TGTGCCACCTCCCGGAGGGAAGGGAACACTGAAGCTTTCTTT.